Reported below is one T cell receptor (beta chain). Its antigen is currently unknown. Some clones are missing from TCRdb's copy, which holds only in-frame ones; the method was immunoSEQ multiplex PCR. The repertoire holds some 46,000 clones, with roughly 86% as singletons. V lost 6 bases to trimming and J lost 5 bases, with 5 bases between them. The CDR3 has 11 amino acids. Per the germline V gene, CDR1 is SGHTA and CDR2 is FQGNSA. This entry is derived from a study of OX40 agonist ivuxolimab in advanced cancers. Findings and caveats of the study: CD4+ and CD8+ blood T cells expanded clonally by week 6 at 0.1 to 3.0 mg/kg.

The chain links TRBV7-2 to TRBJ2-1; D unclear. The receptor was isolated from an adult with an advanced solid tumor such as melanoma, head and neck, liver or kidney cancer. Sequenced here: CD4+ or CD8+ T cells sorted from blood, sampled in a trial of the OX40 agonist ivuxolimab. CDR3 loop: CASRLNNEQFF. Written as DNA, the CDR3 is TGTGCCAGCAGATTAAACAATGAGCAGTTCTTC. Together with reference TRBV7-2 and TRBJ2-1, the CDR3 gives the full variable domain: GAGVSQSPSNKVTEKGKDVELRCDPISGHTALYWYRQSLGQGLEFLIYFQGNSAPDKSGLPSDRFSAERTGGSVSTLTIQRTQQEDSAVYLCASRLNNEQFFGPGTRLTVL.